One sample yielded the 28 T cell receptor beta chains listed below, sequenced in a study of blood T cell repertoires in COVID-19. TCRdb keeps only in-frame clones here, not all; method: immunoSEQ multiplex PCR. The profile shows more than 25,000 clones, around 90% of them singletons. The sample taken for sequencing was peripheral blood. Receptors originate from a man between 60 and 75 years old with active COVID-19.

V and J are TRBV7-8 and TRBJ1-2, with 8 positions matching TRBD1. The CDR3 sequence is 15 residues long. Germline V lookup: CDR1 SGHVS, CDR2 FQNEAQ. V was clipped by 6 bases and J by 4 bases; unmatched bases: 10. The CDR3 sequence is CASSYSAGGSYGYTF. The CDR3 coding sequence is TGTGCCAGCAGTTATTCGGCAGGGGGCAGCTATGGCTACACCTTC.

The chain is built from TRBV18 and TRBJ2-3; D gene uncertain. Trimming removed 4 bases from V and 0 bases from J, with 8 bases in between. The CDR3 is 14 amino acids. Germline values: CDR1 KGHSH, CDR2 LQKENI. The CDR3 sequence: CASSLLQSTDTQYF. In nucleotides, the CDR3 is TGTGCCAGCTCACTTTTACAGAGCACAGATACGCAGTATTTT.

V usage is TRBV7-9 and J usage is TRBJ1-4; maybe TRBD1 (5 bases). The CDR3 runs to 16 residues. Deletions cut 1 base from V and 7 bases from J, with 16 bases between. Germline V gene data show CDR1 as SEHNR and CDR2 as FQNEAQ (reference sequence). This chain's CDR3 is CASSLVSGARGEKLFF. The CDR3 DNA reads as TGTGCCAGCAGCTTAGTGAGTGGGGCGCGTGGTGAAAAACTGTTTTTT.

The rearrangement joins TRBV7-3 to TRBJ2-2; D is perhaps TRBD1 (6 bases). CDR3 length equals 14 residues. V was pared by 4 bases and J by 5 bases, with 11 bases between. Germline V gives CDR1 SGHTA, CDR2 FQGTGA. The CDR3 region has the DNA TGTGCCAGCAGCTCAGACAGGAATACCGGGGAGCTGTTTTTT. Translated: CASSSDRNTGELFF.

V and J are TRBV27 and TRBJ1-6; no reliable D call. Germline values: CDR1 MNHEY, CDR2 SMNVEV (reference sequence). The CDR3 consists of 15 residues. The germline V and J ends were trimmed by 6 bases and 2 bases, with 11 bases remaining between them. The CDR3, as DNA: TGTGCCAGCAGGAGAGGGTTGACCTATAATTCACCCCTCCACTTT. The encoded protein is CASRRGLTYNSPLHF.

V usage is TRBV28 and J usage is TRBJ1-6; D is perhaps TRBD1 (6 bases). V lost 5 bases, J lost 1 base, and 24 bases lay in between. This CDR3 has 20 amino acids. Germline lookup yields CDR1 MDHEN and CDR2 SYDVKM. Written as DNA, the CDR3 is TGTGCCAGCAGTCCCCGGTATTATAGACAGGCTGAATCCTATAATTCACCCCTCCACTTT. Residues: CASSPRYYRQAESYNSPLHF.

This clone was detected only once. This rearrangement joins TRBV18 to TRBJ2-5, with a weak D call TRBD2 (6 bases). V was shortened by 3 bases and J by 2 bases, with 10 bases between the two germline ends. The CDR3 has 14 residues. Germline V gene data show CDR1 as KGHSH and CDR2 as LQKENI. CDR3 loop: CASSPGGSQETQYF. DNA of the CDR3: TGTGCCAGCTCACCTGGGGGGAGTCAAGAGACCCAGTACTTC.

The chain employs TRBV12-5 and TRBJ1-1; D not certain. Germline V gene sequence: CDR1 LGHNT, CDR2 FRNRAP. The V end was cut by 6 bases, the J end by 4 bases, with 9 bases between. This CDR3 contains 12 residues. In DNA form, the CDR3 reads TGTGCTAGTGGCTGGGAGGGCACTGAAGCTTTCTTT. The encoded protein is CASGWEGTEAFF.

This chain uses TRBV9 with TRBJ2-1; D is perhaps TRBD1 (6 bases). V lost 3 bases, J lost 3 bases, and 13 bases lay in between. The CDR3 extends over 15 amino acids. CDR1 SGDLS and CDR2 YYNGEE come from the germline V gene. CDR3 sequence: CASSAPGTFYNEQFF. The CDR3 nucleotides read TGTGCCAGCAGCGCACCCGGGACATTCTACAATGAGCAGTTCTTC.

This chain connects TRBV13 to TRBJ2-3, with D tentatively TRBD2 (7 bases). Trimming removed 3 bases from V and 1 base from J, with 11 bases in between. Per the germline V gene, CDR1 is PRHDT and CDR2 is FYEKMQ (reference sequence). This CDR3 comprises 15 residues. CDR3 in DNA: TGTGCCAGCAGCTTCGGGGGGCCCGGCACAGATACGCAGTATTTT. Its translation: CASSFGGPGTDTQYF.

This chain joins TRBV7-3 and TRBJ2-3; tentative D call: TRBD2 (6 bases). The V gene lost 0 bases and the J gene lost 0 bases, with 13 bases spanning the gap. Germline V lookup: CDR1 SGHTA, CDR2 FQGTGA. This CDR3 has 17 residues. The CDR3 DNA follows: TGTGCCAGCAGCTTAACGACCCTAGCGTTTAGCACAGATACGCAGTATTTT. Translated: CASSLTTLAFSTDTQYF.

The V gene is TRBV4-2, the J gene TRBJ2-3, with TRBD2 identical over 10 bases. CDR3 length: 17 residues. V lost 4 bases to trimming and J lost 3 bases; unmatched junction nucleotides: 10. Germline V gene lookup returns CDR1 LGHNA and CDR2 YNFKEQ. In DNA form, the CDR3 reads TGTGCCAGCAGCCCCGTAGCGGGGGGCGGGGTAACAGATACGCAGTATTTT. The encoded protein is CASSPVAGGGVTDTQYF.

J is TRBJ1-2 and V is TRBV6-1, with D perhaps matching TRBD1 (5 bases). Trimming removed 3 bases from V and 3 bases from J, with 14 bases in between. This CDR3 comprises 15 residues. CDR1 and CDR2 (germline): MNHNS, SASEGT. CDR3 amino acids: CASSDFQGRYYGYTF. DNA for the CDR3: TGTGCCAGCAGTGATTTTCAGGGAAGGTACTATGGCTACACCTTC.

This chain connects TRBV7-9 to TRBJ2-7; 10 nucleotides align to TRBD1. Germline CDR1 SEHNR, CDR2 FQNEAQ (reference sequence). This CDR3 comprises 14 residues. The V segment lost 10 bases and the J segment 3 bases; nucleotides outside the gene matches: 9. CDR3 loop: CATDGQGVNYEQYF. CDR3 nucleotide sequence: TGTGCCACCGACGGACAGGGGGTAAACTACGAGCAGTACTTC.

DNA for the CDR3: TGTGCCAGCAGTTTGGGACAGGGGGAGACCCAGTACTTC. Protein sequence: CASSLGQGETQYF. The genes are TRBV12-3 or TRBV12-4 and TRBJ2-5; 10 nucleotides line up with TRBD1. The V gene end was trimmed by 3 bases and the J gene end by 5 bases; junction bases not matched to a gene: 0. The CDR3 runs 13 residues.

CDR3 coding DNA: TGTGCCAGCAATATTGCCCAGGGGGCACCTTGGGGCTACACCTTC. Translation gives CASNIAQGAPWGYTF. The genes are TRBV6-5 and TRBJ1-2, with 8 bases that match TRBD1. Per the germline V gene, CDR1 is MNHEY and CDR2 is SVGAGI. The CDR3 has 15 amino acids. Trimming cost V 7 bases and J 8 bases; bases outside gene matches: 15.

This clone was recorded only once. The chain couples TRBV19 to TRBJ2-7; D perhaps matches TRBD1 (5 bases). Germline-derived CDR1 and CDR2 are LNHDA and SQIVND (reference sequence). This CDR3 contains 14 residues. V was shortened by 5 bases and J by 0 bases, with 11 bases between the two germline ends. The CDR3 bases are TGTGCCAGTAGTTTGGAACAGGACTCCTACGAGCAGTACTTC. The encoded protein is CASSLEQDSYEQYF.

The chain combines TRBV5-1 with TRBJ1-2; 7 positions agree with TRBD1. J lost 7 bases, V lost 0 bases, and 6 bases had no gene match. This CDR3 comprises 14 residues. CDR1 is SGHRS, CDR2 YFSETQ, per germline. CDR3 bases: TGCGCCAGCAGCTTGGGACAGGGTGAGAGTGGCTACACCTTC. Its protein product is CASSLGQGESGYTF.

The V and J genes are TRBV18 and TRBJ2-7, with D tentatively TRBD2 (6 bases). Germline assignment: CDR1 KGHSH and CDR2 LQKENI. This CDR3 is built from 15 residues. V was cut by 0 bases and J by 2 bases, with 11 bases left in between. The CDR3 DNA sequence: TGTGCCAGCTCACCACCGAAAGGGGAGGCCTACGAGCAGTACTTC. Translated, it gives CASSPPKGEAYEQYF.

The rearrangement joins TRBV7-2 to TRBJ1-1, with D unclear. CDR3 length equals 13 residues. V shed 4 bases and J shed 0 bases, with 6 bases lying between them. Germline V gene sequence: CDR1 SGHTA, CDR2 FQGNSA. The CDR3: CASSSTVNTEAFF. For the CDR3, the DNA is TGTGCCAGCAGCTCTACAGTGAACACTGAAGCTTTCTTT.

A single count supports this clone. The chain is built from TRBV5-6 and TRBJ2-7; D gene uncertain. The CDR3 has 11 residues. The V end lost 2 bases, the J end lost 6 bases, and 6 bases lay between the germline ends. Germline V gene lookup returns CDR1 SGHDT and CDR2 YYEEEE. The CDR3 sequence: CASSFASEQYF. CDR3 in DNA: TGTGCCAGCAGCTTCGCCAGCGAGCAGTACTTC. The variable domain in full, completed from reference TRBV5-6 and TRBJ2-7, reads DAGVTQSPTHLIKTRGQQVTLRCSPKSGHDTVSWYQQALGQGPQFIFQYYEEEERQRGNFPDRFSGHQFPNYSSELNVNALLLGDSALYLCASSFASEQYFGPGTRLTVT.

The V and J genes are TRBV3-1 (or the pseudogene TRBV3-2) and TRBJ2-7, with 7 bases that match TRBD2. The CDR3 is 13 amino acids. Trimming cost V 3 bases and J 4 bases; bases outside gene matches: 3. Germline CDR1 is LGHDT and CDR2 is YNNKEL (reference sequence). The CDR3 coding sequence is TGTGCCAGCAGCCAGACGGGGGGTTACGAGCAGTACTTC. This codes for CASSQTGGYEQYF.

The chain links TRBV18 to TRBJ2-2, with 9 positions matching TRBD1. J was trimmed by 6 bases and V by 6 bases; bases with no gene match: 11. Germline V gene sequence: CDR1 KGHSH, CDR2 LQKENI. The CDR3 has 16 amino acids. CDR3 loop: CASSQRTGTGPGELFF. The CDR3 DNA reads as TGTGCCAGCTCCCAACGGACCGGGACAGGGCCCGGGGAGCTGTTTTTT.

This chain links TRBV3-1 (or the pseudogene TRBV3-2) with TRBJ1-1; 7 bases are shared with TRBD1. The CDR3 is 14 amino acids. From germline, CDR1 is LGHDT and CDR2 YNNKEL (reference sequence). The J segment lost 4 bases and the V segment lost 5 bases, leaving 7 bases of the junction unmatched. The CDR3 region has the DNA TGTGCCAGCAGCGCCTACAGGGGCGGCACTGAAGCTTTCTTT. Translated, it gives CASSAYRGGTEAFF.

This rearrangement joins TRBV2 to TRBJ1-2, with unresolved D. With 0 bases removed from V and 0 bases from J, the gap between germline ends came to 8 bases. CDR3 size: 15 residues. Germline lookup yields CDR1 SNHLY and CDR2 FYNNEI. The CDR3 loop is CASSEARATNYGYTF. The CDR3 nucleotides are TGTGCCAGCAGTGAAGCGCGAGCAACTAACTATGGCTACACCTTC.

The chain combines TRBV6-1 with TRBJ2-1; 8 nucleotides match TRBD1. Germline CDR1 and CDR2: MNHNS and SASEGT. Losses at the gene ends were 7 bases for V and 3 bases for J; bases not matched to a gene: 8. This CDR3 spans 15 amino acids. The CDR3 is CASTQDREIYNEQFF. The CDR3 DNA sequence: TGTGCCAGCACCCAGGACAGGGAAATCTACAATGAGCAGTTCTTC.

This chain joins TRBV3-1 (or the pseudogene TRBV3-2) and TRBJ2-7; TRBD1 agrees at 9 bases. This CDR3 is built from 14 residues. From germline, CDR1 is LGHDT and CDR2 YNNKEL (reference sequence). After removal of 4 bases from V and 3 bases from J, the junction contained 4 bases not matched to a gene. In nucleotides, the CDR3 is TGTGCCAGCAGCCCAGGGACAGGGAACTACGAGCAGTACTTC. Its protein is CASSPGTGNYEQYF.

J is TRBJ1-1 and V is TRBV5-5, with D unresolved. This CDR3 comprises 16 residues. The germline V and J ends were trimmed by 2 bases and 1 base, with 15 bases remaining between them. Germline CDR1 reads SGHKS; CDR2 reads YYEKEE (reference sequence). The chain's CDR3 is CASSFLQSVSNTEAFF. CDR3 DNA: TGTGCCAGCAGCTTTCTTCAGTCCGTTTCGAACACTGAAGCTTTCTTT.